Presented here are 30 T cell receptor beta chains from one specimen sequenced in a study of blood T cells in healthy people across ages. The second PCR ran 7 to 11 cycles with a sample-barcoded 5' primer and J-beta primers. MiXCR, run by TCRdb on the 5' RACE reads, gives a single entry per CDR3 protein. The sample includes hundreds of thousands of distinct CDR3 sequences, roughly 50% of them seen just once. Sequencing was performed on blood. These receptors were collected from a man aged 55-75 years in good health.

The chain recombines TRBV11-2 with TRBJ1-4; D not certain. Germline assignment: CDR1 SGHAT and CDR2 FQNNGV. The CDR3 has 18 residues. V lost 1 base to trimming and J lost 1 base, with 16 bases between them. CDR3 amino acids: CASSLVPRPWGTNEKLFF. The CDR3, as DNA: TGTGCCAGCAGCTTAGTCCCCCGGCCTTGGGGAACTAATGAAAAACTGTTTTTT. Full variable domain (missing parts from reference TRBV11-2 and TRBJ1-4): EAGVAQSPRYKIIEKRQSVAFWCNPISGHATLYWYQQILGQGPKLLIQFQNNGVVDDSQLPKDRFSAERLKGVDSTLKIQPAKLEDSAVYLCASSLVPRPWGTNEKLFFGSGTQLSVL.

In this sample, this clonotype turned up a few times. The chain carries TRBV29-1 and TRBJ2-5; either TRBD1 or TRBD2 may fit D (5 bases each). This CDR3 has 15 residues. Germline V gene lookup returns CDR1 SQVTM and CDR2 ANQGSEA. V was shortened by 7 bases and J by 11 bases, with 29 bases between the two germline ends. The CDR3 sequence: CSASQGVSRGNEQYF. The CDR3 DNA follows: TGCAGCGCCAGTCAGGGAGTCTCTCGGGGAAATGAGCAGTACTTC. Looking up the rest from reference TRBV29-1 and TRBJ2-5 gives the full variable domain: SAVISQKPSRDICQRGTSLTIQCQVDSQVTMMFWYRQQPGQSLTLIATANQGSEATYESGFVIDKFPISRPNLTFSTLTVSNMSPEDSSIYLCSASQGVSRGNEQYFGPGTRLLVL.

This clonotype was observed a handful of times. The J gene is TRBJ1-6, the V gene TRBV6-1; D ambiguous. The germline V and J ends were trimmed by 2 bases and 9 bases, with 5 bases remaining between them. Germline V gene lookup returns CDR1 MNHNS and CDR2 SASEGT. The CDR3 extends over 12 amino acids. In nucleotides, the CDR3 is TGTGCCAGCAGTGAATCGCCTTCACCCCTCCACTTT. This encodes CASSESPSPLHF.

This chain links TRBV7-2 with TRBJ2-3; no firm D call. V lost 5 bases, J lost 1 base, and 10 bases lay in between. This CDR3 region has 14 residues. The germline V gene has CDR1 SGHTA and CDR2 FQGNSA. In DNA, the CDR3 is TGTGCCAGCAGCCCCCTCATGGGCACAGATACGCAGTATTTT. As protein: CASSPLMGTDTQYF.

In its sample, this clonotype was seen many times. The V and J genes are TRBV7-2 and TRBJ1-6; D is unclear. Germline loops: CDR1 SGHTA, CDR2 FQGNSA. The CDR3 is 19 residues long. V was clipped by 1 base and J by 10 bases, with 26 bases between them. DNA for the CDR3: TGTGCCAGCAGCTTAGTGCGTCTGACATTTGGAGAGTACCTGTCACCCCTCCACTTT. It is translated as CASSLVRLTFGEYLSPLHF. The complete variable domain, with remaining parts taken from reference TRBV7-2 and TRBJ1-6, reads GAGVSQSPSNKVTEKGKDVELRCDPISGHTALYWYRQSLGQGLEFLIYFQGNSAPDKSGLPSDRFSAERTGGSVSTLTIQRTQQEDSAVYLCASSLVRLTFGEYLSPLHFGNGTRLTVT.

In its sample, this clonotype was seen once. The chain joins TRBV5-5 to TRBJ1-2, with D hard to call. The V and J ends lost 2 bases and 2 bases respectively, with 10 bases between them. Germline V lookup: CDR1 SGHKS, CDR2 YYEKEE (reference sequence). The CDR3 spans 14 residues. The CDR3 DNA reads TGTGCCAGCAGCTTCGACGGGTCGAACTATGGCTACACCTTC. Amino acid sequence: CASSFDGSNYGYTF. Using reference TRBV5-5 and TRBJ1-2 for the parts outside the CDR3, the full variable domain is DAGVTQSPTHLIKTRGQQVTLRCSPISGHKSVSWYQQVLGQGPQFIFQYYEKEERGRGNFPDRFSARQFPNYSSELNVNALLLGDSALYLCASSFDGSNYGYTFGSGTRLTVV.

The V and J genes are TRBV12-3 or TRBV12-4 and TRBJ2-4, with 11 bases fitting TRBD2. The assigned J gene may be wrong: the sequence end matches TRBJ2-7 better. The CDR3 totals 17 residues. The DNA for the CDR3 is TGTGCCAGCAGTCCTCTAGCGGGGGGCAGCAGGGCCTACGAGCAGTACTTC. Translating gives CASSPLAGGSRAYEQYF.

The count of this clonotype is one. J is TRBJ1-1 and V is TRBV4-1; a weak D match, TRBD1 (6 bases). CDR1 and CDR2 from the germline V gene are MGHRA and YSYEKL. V was clipped by 4 bases and J by 5 bases, with 14 bases between them. This CDR3 has 14 amino acids. The CDR3 DNA reads as TGCGCCAGCAGCCGAGGAACAGGGAGGACTGAAGCTTTCTTT. Translated: CASSRGTGRTEAFF.

CDR3 residues: CASSFASGGLYEQYF. CDR3 nucleotide sequence: TGTGCCAGCAGCTTCGCTTCGGGGGGCTTGTACGAGCAGTACTTC. This chain joins TRBV7-2 and TRBJ2-7, with D maybe TRBD2 (7 bases). CDR1 and CDR2 from the germline V gene are SGHTA and FQGNSA. The V and J ends lost 3 bases and 4 bases respectively, with 16 bases between them. The CDR3 sequence is 15 residues long.

This chain uses TRBV7-9 with TRBJ2-7; tentative D call: TRBD2 (5 bases). Germline assignment: CDR1 SEHNR and CDR2 FQNEAQ (reference sequence). The CDR3 is 12 amino acids. V lost 5 bases and J lost 2, with 7 bases in between. The CDR3 region has the DNA TGTGCCAGCAGCAAACTAGCCTACGAGCAGTACTTC. Protein: CASSKLAYEQYF.

The DNA of the CDR3 is TGTGCCAGCAACCCGGGGGGAACTAATGAAAAACTGTTTTTT. The encoded protein is CASNPGGTNEKLFF. The chain recombines TRBV28 with TRBJ1-4, with D possibly being TRBD1 (5 bases). The CDR3 totals 14 residues. CDR1 and CDR2 from the germline V gene are MDHEN and SYDVKM. V shed 7 bases and J shed 1 base, with 10 bases lying between them.

The chain's CDR3 is CASSTPGQLGTQYF. CDR3 DNA sequence: TGTGCCAGCAGCACACCGGGACAGCTGGGGACCCAGTACTTC. The rearrangement uses TRBV3-1 and TRBJ2-7; TRBD1 matches 7 bases. The end of the DNA aligns better with TRBJ2-5, so the J call may be wrong. Germline V gives CDR1 LGHDT, CDR2 YNNKEL (reference sequence). The CDR3 runs to 14 residues.

This sequence joins TRBV20-1 and TRBJ2-5; 8 bases agree with TRBD2. Germline V gives CDR1 DFQATT, CDR2 SNEGSKA (reference sequence). CDR3 length: 16 amino acids. The junction had 10 bases not matched to a gene; V was cut back by 4 bases and J by 0 bases. The CDR3 nucleotides are TGCAGTGCTACCCCTCCGGGTAGCGGGGACCAAGAGACCCAGTACTTC. Its translation is CSATPPGSGDQETQYF.

This chain links TRBV27 with TRBJ2-5, with D possibly TRBD2 on 6 matching bases. Trimming left V 2 bases short and J 5 bases short, with 21 bases between. This CDR3 comprises 17 residues. Germline V lookup: CDR1 MNHEY, CDR2 SMNVEV (reference sequence). The CDR3 DNA follows: TGTGCCAGCAGTTTACGCCCGACTTCAGGTGGGAGGGAGACCCAGTACTTC. It translates to CASSLRPTSGGRETQYF.

The V gene is TRBV20-1, the J gene TRBJ2-3, with 7 bases identical to TRBD2. This CDR3 is 15 amino acids long. Germline trimming cut 5 bases from V and 4 bases from J; bases unmatched to any gene: 12. Germline V gives CDR1 DFQATT, CDR2 SNEGSKA (reference sequence). This chain's CDR3 is CSAPRPGRGADTQYF. DNA for the CDR3: TGCAGTGCTCCGCGTCCTGGGAGGGGTGCAGATACGCAGTATTTT.

This chain joins TRBV20-1 and TRBJ2-1; D might be TRBD1 (5 bases). V was pared by 1 base and J by 5 bases, with 12 bases between. CDR1 is DFQATT and CDR2 is SNEGSKA in the germline V gene (reference sequence). This CDR3 contains 14 residues. CDR3 protein: CSARVAPRDNEQFF. The CDR3 region has the DNA TGCAGTGCTAGAGTGGCCCCCAGGGACAATGAGCAGTTCTTC.

The rearrangement links TRBV3-1 to TRBJ1-1, with D maybe TRBD1 (5 bases). V was shortened by 3 bases and J by 13 bases, with 15 bases between the two germline ends. Looked up from germline, CDR1 is LGHDT and CDR2 is YNNKEL (reference sequence). The CDR3 length is 12 residues. CDR3 bases: TGTGCCAGCAGCCATGGGCAGGGAAGGGGTTTCTTT. Its protein product is CASSHGQGRGFF.

The chain is built from TRBV7-6 and TRBJ2-1; 9 bases are a match to TRBD1. Germline-derived CDR1 and CDR2 are SGHVS and FNYEAQ. The CDR3 is made up of 14 amino acids. V lost 5 bases and J lost 8; bases outside the gene matches: 7. CDR3 amino acids: CASSQPGQGYEQFF. The CDR3 region has the DNA TGTGCCAGCAGCCAGCCGGGACAGGGATATGAGCAGTTCTTC.

Notes on this clonotype: A read error may account for a junction end that differs from germline. The V and J genes are TRBV4-2 and TRBJ2-1; a possible D gene is TRBD2 (7 bases). This CDR3 spans 18 amino acids. CDR1 is LGHNA and CDR2 is YNFKEQ in the germline V gene. The CDR3 protein is CASSQGWGGQSTYDEQFF. The CDR3 DNA reads TGTGCCAGCAGCCAAGGGTGGGGGGGCCAATCCACCTACGATGAGCAGTTCTTC.

This chain links TRBV7-2 with TRBJ1-1; weak D call: TRBD1 (6 bases). The CDR3 has 15 amino acids. V was pared by 5 bases and J by 1 base, with 14 bases between. Germline values: CDR1 SGHTA, CDR2 FQGNSA. CDR3 loop: CASSEQGTPNTEAFF. The CDR3 nucleotides read TGTGCCAGCAGCGAACAGGGCACCCCGAACACTGAAGCTTTCTTT.

The chain combines TRBV7-6 with TRBJ2-2; no clear D gene. The length of the CDR3 is 16 residues. Trimming took 5 bases from V and 1 from J, leaving 14 bases between them. Germline V gene sequence: CDR1 SGHVS, CDR2 FNYEAQ. CDR3 amino acids: CASSPLWGRNTGELFF. The CDR3 DNA sequence: TGTGCCAGCAGCCCCCTCTGGGGTCGGAACACCGGGGAGCTGTTTTTT.

This clonotype showed up just a few times. A read error may produce the germline difference seen at one junction end. The chain combines TRBV7-9 with TRBJ2-5; a weak D match, TRBD2 (6 bases). In germline, CDR1 is SEHNR, CDR2 FQNEAQ (reference sequence). CDR3 length equals 14 residues. CDR3 nucleotide sequence: TGCGCCAGCAGCCAAGACGGGGGTCAAGAGACCCAGTACTTC. Protein: CASSQDGGQETQYF. Full variable domain (outside the CDR3, taken from reference TRBV7-9 and TRBJ2-5): DTGVSQNPRHKITKRGQNVTFRCDPISEHNRLYWYRQTLGQGPEFLTYFQNEAQLEKSRLLSDRFSAERPKGSFSTLEIQRTEQGDSAMYLCASSQDGGQETQYFGPGTRLLVL.

This chain links TRBV5-1 with TRBJ2-5, with a weak D call TRBD1 (6 bases). V gave up 2 bases and J gave up 1 base, with 9 bases separating them. This CDR3 is built from 14 residues. Germline CDR1 SGHRS, CDR2 YFSETQ. CDR3: CASSFRGFQETQYF. The CDR3 DNA follows: TGCGCCAGCAGCTTCAGGGGCTTCCAAGAGACCCAGTACTTC.

The CDR3 DNA reads as TGTGCCACCAGCAGAGACCTAGCGGGGGGAAACATTCAGTACTTC. Its translation is CATSRDLAGGNIQYF. The V gene is TRBV15, the J gene TRBJ2-4; 11 bases are shared with TRBD2. The CDR3 has 15 residues. The germline V gene encodes CDR1 LNHNV and CDR2 YYDKDF (reference sequence). The V segment lost 0 bases and the J segment 6 bases; nucleotides outside the gene matches: 1.

V and J are TRBV6-1 and TRBJ2-7; 7 bases line up with TRBD1. The germline gives CDR1 MNHNS, CDR2 SASEGT. This CDR3 spans 13 amino acids. V trimming: 7 bases; J trimming: 7 bases; junction bases outside the gene matches: 10. The CDR3 reads CASTEAGGKEQYF. Here the CDR3 DNA reads TGTGCCAGCACCGAGGCAGGGGGAAAGGAGCAGTACTTC.

This clonotype was seen a handful of times. V usage is TRBV7-2 and J usage is TRBJ2-1; D is ambiguous. Germline V gene sequence: CDR1 SGHTA, CDR2 FQGNSA. The CDR3 contains 16 residues. V was pared by 1 base and J by 0 bases, with 10 bases between. As DNA, the CDR3 is TGTGCCAGCAGCTTAGGCGCAGCGAGCTCCTACAATGAGCAGTTCTTC. Amino acids: CASSLGAASSYNEQFF.

The chain recombines TRBV10-2 with TRBJ2-4, with 11 nucleotides matching TRBD2. The CDR3 length is 13 residues. The V gene end was trimmed by 5 bases and the J gene end by 9 bases; junction bases not matched to a gene: 3. The germline CDR1 and CDR2 sequences are WSHSY and SAAADI. The CDR3 nucleotides are TGCGCCAGCAGTCCGGGACTAGCGGCCATTCAGTACTTC. It is translated as CASSPGLAAIQYF.

V usage is TRBV5-1 and J usage is TRBJ2-7, with TRBD1 identical over 10 bases. The germline gives CDR1 SGHRS, CDR2 YFSETQ. This CDR3 is built from 14 residues. Trimming at V came to 3 bases and at J to 6 bases, leaving 6 bases not matched to a gene. The CDR3 sequence is CASSSGTGVSEQYF. The CDR3 DNA sequence: TGCGCCAGCAGCTCCGGGACAGGGGTTAGCGAGCAGTACTTC.

V gene TRBV20-1 combines with J gene TRBJ2-1, with TRBD2 identical over 7 bases. The CDR3 runs 15 residues. J gave up 4 bases and V 0 bases, and 6 bases lay outside the gene matches. CDR1 and CDR2 from the germline V gene are DFQATT and SNEGSKA (reference sequence). The CDR3 DNA follows: TGCAGTGCTAGAGATCCCTGGGAGGGGTACAATGAGCAGTTCTTC. It translates to CSARDPWEGYNEQFF.

This chain connects TRBV6-2 or TRBV6-3 to TRBJ2-7; 11 bases fit TRBD2. Unmatched junction bases numbered 4, after V lost 2 bases and J lost 4 bases. CDR1 is MNHEY and CDR2 is SVGEGT in the germline V gene. The CDR3 is made up of 15 amino acids. The CDR3 DNA sequence: TGTGCCAGCAGTTACGAGACTAGCGGGGTGTACGAGCAGTACTTC. Translated, it gives CASSYETSGVYEQYF.